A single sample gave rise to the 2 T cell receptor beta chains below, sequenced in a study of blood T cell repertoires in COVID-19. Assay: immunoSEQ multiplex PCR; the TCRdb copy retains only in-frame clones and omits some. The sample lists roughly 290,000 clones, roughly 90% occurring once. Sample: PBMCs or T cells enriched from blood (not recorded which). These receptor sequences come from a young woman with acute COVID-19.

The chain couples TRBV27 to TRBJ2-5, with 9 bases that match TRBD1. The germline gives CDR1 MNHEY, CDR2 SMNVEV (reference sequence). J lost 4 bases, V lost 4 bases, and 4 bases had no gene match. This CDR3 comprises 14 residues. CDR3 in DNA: TGTGCCAGCAGTTCTACAGGGGGCGGAGAGACCCAGTACTTC. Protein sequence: CASSSTGGGETQYF.

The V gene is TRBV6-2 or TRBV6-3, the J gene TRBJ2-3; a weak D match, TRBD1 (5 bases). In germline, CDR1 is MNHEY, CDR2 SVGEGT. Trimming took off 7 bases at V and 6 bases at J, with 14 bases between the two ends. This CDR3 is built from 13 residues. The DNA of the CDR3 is TGTGCCAGCACCCCTCCAGGGTGGGATACGCAGTATTTT. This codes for CASTPPGWDTQYF.